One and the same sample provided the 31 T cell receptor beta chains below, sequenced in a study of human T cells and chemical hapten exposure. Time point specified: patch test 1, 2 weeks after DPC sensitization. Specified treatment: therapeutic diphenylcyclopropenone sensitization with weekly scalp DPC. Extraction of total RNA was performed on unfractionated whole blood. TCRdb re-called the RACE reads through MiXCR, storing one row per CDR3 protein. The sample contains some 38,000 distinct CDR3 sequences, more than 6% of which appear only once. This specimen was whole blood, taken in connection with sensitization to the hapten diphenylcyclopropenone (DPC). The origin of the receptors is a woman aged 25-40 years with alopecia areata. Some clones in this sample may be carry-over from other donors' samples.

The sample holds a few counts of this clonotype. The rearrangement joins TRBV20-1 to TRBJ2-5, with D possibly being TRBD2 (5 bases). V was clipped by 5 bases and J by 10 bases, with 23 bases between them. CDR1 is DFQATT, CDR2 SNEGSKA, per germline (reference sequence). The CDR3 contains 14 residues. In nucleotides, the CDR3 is TGCAGTGCTCGTGTTCCGGGGTTAACGGGTATCCAGTACTTC. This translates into CSARVPGLTGIQYF.

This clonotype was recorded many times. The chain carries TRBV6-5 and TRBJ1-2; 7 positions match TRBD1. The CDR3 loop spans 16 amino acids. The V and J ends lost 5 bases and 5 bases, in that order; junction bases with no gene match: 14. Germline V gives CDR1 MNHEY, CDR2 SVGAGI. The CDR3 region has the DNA TGTGCCAGCAGTCCTTACGGAATCGGGACAGAATATGGCTACACCTTC. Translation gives CASSPYGIGTEYGYTF.

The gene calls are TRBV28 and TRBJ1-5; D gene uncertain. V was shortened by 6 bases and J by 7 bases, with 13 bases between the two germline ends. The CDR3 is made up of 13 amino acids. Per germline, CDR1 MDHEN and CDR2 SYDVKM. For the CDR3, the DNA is TGTGCCAGCAGCGGAGATGAGCACCAGCCCCAGCATTTT. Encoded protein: CASSGDEHQPQHF.

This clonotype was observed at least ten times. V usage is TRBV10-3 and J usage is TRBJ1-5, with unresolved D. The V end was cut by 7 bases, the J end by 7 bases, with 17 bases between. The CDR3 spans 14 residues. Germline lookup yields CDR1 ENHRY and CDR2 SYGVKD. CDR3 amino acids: CAINSMGEGQPQHF. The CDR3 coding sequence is TGTGCCATCAACTCGATGGGAGAAGGACAGCCCCAGCATTTT.

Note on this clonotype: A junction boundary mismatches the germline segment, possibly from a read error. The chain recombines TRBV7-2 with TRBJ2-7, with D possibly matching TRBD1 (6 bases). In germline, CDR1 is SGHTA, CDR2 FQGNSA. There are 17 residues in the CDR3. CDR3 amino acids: CASSLEGQGQALFQSRF. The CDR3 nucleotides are TGTGCCAGCAGCTTAGAAGGTCAGGGGCAGGCCCTATTCCAATCGCGCTTC.

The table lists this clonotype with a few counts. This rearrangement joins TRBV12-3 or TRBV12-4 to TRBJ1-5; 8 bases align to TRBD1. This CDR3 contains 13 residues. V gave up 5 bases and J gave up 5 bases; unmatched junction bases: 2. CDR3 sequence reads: CASSRTGHQPQHF. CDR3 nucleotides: TGTGCCAGCAGTCGGACAGGGCATCAGCCCCAGCATTTT.

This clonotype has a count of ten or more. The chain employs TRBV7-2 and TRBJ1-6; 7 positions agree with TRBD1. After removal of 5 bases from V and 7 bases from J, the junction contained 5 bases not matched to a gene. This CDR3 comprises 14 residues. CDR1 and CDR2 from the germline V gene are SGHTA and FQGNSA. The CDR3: CASSRQGSNSPLHF. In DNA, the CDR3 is TGTGCCAGCAGCCGACAGGGAAGCAATTCACCCCTCCACTTT. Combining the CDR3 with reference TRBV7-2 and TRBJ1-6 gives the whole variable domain GAGVSQSPSNKVTEKGKDVELRCDPISGHTALYWYRQSLGQGLEFLIYFQGNSAPDKSGLPSDRFSAERTGGSVSTLTIQRTQQEDSAVYLCASSRQGSNSPLHFGNGTRLTVT.

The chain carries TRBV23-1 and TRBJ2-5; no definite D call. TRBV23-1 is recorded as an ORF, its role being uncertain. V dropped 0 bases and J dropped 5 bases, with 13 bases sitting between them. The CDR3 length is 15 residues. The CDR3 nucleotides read TGCGCCAGCAGTCAATCTCCTAAGGGAACTGAGACCCAGTACTTC. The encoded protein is CASSQSPKGTETQYF.

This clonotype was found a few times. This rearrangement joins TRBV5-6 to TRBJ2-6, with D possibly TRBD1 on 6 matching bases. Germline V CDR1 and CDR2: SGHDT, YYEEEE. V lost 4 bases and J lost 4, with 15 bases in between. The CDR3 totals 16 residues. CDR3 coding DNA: TGTGCCAGCAGCCTCGACCAGGGGAGCGGGGCCAACGTCCTGACTTTC. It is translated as CASSLDQGSGANVLTF.

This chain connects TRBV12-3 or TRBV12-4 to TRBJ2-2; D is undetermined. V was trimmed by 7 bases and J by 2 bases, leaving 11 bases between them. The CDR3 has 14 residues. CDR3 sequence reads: CASTRVLNTGELFF. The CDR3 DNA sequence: TGTGCCAGCACCAGAGTCCTTAACACCGGGGAGCTGTTTTTT.

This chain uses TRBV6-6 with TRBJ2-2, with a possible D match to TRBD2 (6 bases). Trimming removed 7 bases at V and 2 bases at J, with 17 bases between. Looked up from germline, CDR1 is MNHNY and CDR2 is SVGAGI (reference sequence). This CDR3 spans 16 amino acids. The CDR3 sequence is CASTTRGGANTGELFF. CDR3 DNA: TGTGCCAGCACGACTCGAGGCGGGGCAAACACCGGGGAGCTGTTTTTT.

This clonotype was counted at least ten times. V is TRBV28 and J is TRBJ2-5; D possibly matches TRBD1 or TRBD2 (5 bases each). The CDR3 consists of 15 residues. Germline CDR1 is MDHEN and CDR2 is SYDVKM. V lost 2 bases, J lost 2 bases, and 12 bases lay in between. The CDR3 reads CASSLAGSHQETQYF. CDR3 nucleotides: TGTGCCAGCAGTTTAGCAGGGAGCCATCAAGAGACCCAGTACTTC. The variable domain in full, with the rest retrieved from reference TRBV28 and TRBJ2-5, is DVKVTQSSRYLVKRTGEKVFLECVQDMDHENMFWYRQDPGLGLRLIYFSYDVKMKEKGDIPEGYSVSREKKERFSLILESASTNQTSMYLCASSLAGSHQETQYFGPGTRLLVL.

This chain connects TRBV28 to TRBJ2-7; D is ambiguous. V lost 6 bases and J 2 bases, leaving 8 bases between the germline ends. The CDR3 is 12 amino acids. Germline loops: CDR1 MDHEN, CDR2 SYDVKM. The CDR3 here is CASSHRPYEQYF. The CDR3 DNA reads TGTGCCAGCAGCCACCGCCCCTACGAGCAGTACTTC.

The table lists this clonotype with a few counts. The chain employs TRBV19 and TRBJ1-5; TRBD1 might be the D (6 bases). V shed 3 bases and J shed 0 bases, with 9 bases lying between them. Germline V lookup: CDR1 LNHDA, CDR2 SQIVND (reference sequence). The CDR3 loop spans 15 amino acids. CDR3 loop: CASSMGGDSNQPQHF. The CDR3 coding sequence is TGTGCCAGTAGTATGGGGGGCGATAGCAATCAGCCCCAGCATTTT.

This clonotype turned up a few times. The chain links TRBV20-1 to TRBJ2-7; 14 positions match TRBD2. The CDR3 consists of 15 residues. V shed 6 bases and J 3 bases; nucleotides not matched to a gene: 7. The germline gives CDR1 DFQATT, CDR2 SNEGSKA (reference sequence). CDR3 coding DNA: TGCAGTGCCCCGGGACTAGCGGGGGACCGCTACGAGCAGTACTTC. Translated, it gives CSAPGLAGDRYEQYF.

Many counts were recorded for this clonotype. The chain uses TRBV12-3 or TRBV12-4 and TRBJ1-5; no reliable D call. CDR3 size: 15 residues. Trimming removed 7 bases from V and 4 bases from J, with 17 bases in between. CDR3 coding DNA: TGTGCCAGCACGTCCGGAGGGTCCGATAATCAGCCCCAGCATTTT. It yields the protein CASTSGGSDNQPQHF.

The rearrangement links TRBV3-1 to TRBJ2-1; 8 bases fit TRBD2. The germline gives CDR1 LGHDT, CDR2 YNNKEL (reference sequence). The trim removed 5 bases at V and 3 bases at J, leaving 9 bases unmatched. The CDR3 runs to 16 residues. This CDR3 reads CASSSIGTSDYNEQFF. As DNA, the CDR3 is TGTGCCAGCAGCAGTATCGGGACTAGTGACTACAATGAGCAGTTCTTC.

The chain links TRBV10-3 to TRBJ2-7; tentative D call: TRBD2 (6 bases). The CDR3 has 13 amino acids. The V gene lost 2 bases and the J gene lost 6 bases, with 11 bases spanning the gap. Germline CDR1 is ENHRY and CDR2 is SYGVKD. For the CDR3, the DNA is TGTGCCATCAGTGAGATTGGGGACTCCGAGCAGTACTTC. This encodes CAISEIGDSEQYF.

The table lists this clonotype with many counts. CDR3 loop: CASKASRTDTQYF. CDR3 sequence (DNA): TGTGCCAGCAAGGCTAGCCGAACAGATACGCAGTATTTT. J is TRBJ2-3 and V is TRBV11-2; tentatively, D is TRBD2 (5 bases). With 7 bases removed from V and 3 bases from J, the gap between germline ends came to 11 bases. Germline CDR1 reads SGHAT; CDR2 reads FQNNGV. The CDR3 is made up of 13 amino acids.

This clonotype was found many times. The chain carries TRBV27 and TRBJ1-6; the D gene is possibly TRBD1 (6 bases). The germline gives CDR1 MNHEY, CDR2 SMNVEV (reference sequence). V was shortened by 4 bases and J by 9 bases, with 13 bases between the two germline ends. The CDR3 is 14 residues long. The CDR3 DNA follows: TGTGCCAGCAGTTCCAGGGGAGGGGGTTCACCCCTCCACTTT. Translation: CASSSRGGGSPLHF.

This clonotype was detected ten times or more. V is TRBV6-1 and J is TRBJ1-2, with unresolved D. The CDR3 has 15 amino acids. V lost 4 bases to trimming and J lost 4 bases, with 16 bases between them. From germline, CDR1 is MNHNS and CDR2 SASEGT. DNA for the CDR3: TGTGCCAGCAGTGCCTCCGCACGTGGTAGCTATGGCTACACCTTC. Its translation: CASSASARGSYGYTF.

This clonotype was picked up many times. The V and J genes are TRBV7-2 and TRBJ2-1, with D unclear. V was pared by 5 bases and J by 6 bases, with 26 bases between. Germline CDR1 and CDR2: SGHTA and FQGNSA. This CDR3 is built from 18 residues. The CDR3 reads CASSQLSQALLIFNEQFF. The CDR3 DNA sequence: TGTGCCAGCAGCCAATTATCTCAAGCGCTACTCATTTTCAATGAGCAGTTCTTC.

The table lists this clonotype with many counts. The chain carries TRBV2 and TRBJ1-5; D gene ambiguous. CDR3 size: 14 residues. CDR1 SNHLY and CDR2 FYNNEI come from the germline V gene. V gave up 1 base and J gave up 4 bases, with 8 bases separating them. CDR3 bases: TGTGCCAGCAGTGAAGGATTCGGGAATCAGCCCCAGCATTTT. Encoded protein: CASSEGFGNQPQHF.

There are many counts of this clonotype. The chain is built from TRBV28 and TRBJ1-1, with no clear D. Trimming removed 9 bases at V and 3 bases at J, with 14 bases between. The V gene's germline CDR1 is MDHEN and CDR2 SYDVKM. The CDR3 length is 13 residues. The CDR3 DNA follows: TGTGCCAGTTCGTTCGAGAGGGACACTGAAGCTTTCTTT. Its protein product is CASSFERDTEAFF.

The CDR3 region is CASSLRSRNYGYTF. CDR3 DNA: TGTGCCAGCAGTTTGCGTTCCAGAAACTATGGCTACACCTTC. The chain is built from TRBV2 and TRBJ1-2, with D hard to call. The CDR3 extends over 14 amino acids. The V end lost 5 bases, the J end lost 2 bases, and 12 bases lay between the germline ends. CDR1 SNHLY and CDR2 FYNNEI come from the germline V gene.

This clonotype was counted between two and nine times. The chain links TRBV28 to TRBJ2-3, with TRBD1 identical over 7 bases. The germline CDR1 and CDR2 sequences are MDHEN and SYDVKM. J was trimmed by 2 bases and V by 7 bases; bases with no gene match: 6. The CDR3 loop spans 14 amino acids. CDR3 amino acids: CASTRGGVTDTQYF. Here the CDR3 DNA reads TGTGCCAGCACTCGAGGGGGCGTCACAGATACGCAGTATTTT.

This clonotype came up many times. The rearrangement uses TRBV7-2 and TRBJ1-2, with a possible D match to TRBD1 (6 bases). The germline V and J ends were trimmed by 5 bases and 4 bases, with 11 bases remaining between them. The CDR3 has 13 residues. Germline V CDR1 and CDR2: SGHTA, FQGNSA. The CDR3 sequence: CASSEGQIYGYTF. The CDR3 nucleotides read TGTGCCAGCAGCGAAGGACAGATCTATGGCTACACCTTC.

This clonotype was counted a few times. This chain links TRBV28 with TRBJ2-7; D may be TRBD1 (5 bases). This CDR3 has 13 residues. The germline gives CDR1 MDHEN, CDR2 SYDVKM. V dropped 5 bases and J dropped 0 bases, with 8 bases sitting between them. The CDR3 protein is CASSRGDSYEQYF. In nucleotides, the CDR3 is TGTGCCAGCAGTAGGGGTGACTCCTACGAGCAGTACTTC.

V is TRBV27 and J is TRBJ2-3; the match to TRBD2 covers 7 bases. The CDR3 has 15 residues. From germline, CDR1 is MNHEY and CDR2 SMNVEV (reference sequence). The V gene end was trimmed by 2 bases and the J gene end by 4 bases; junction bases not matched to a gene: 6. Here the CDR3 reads CASSLAGVGADTQYF. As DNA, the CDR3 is TGTGCCAGCAGTTTAGCGGGGGTGGGCGCAGATACGCAGTATTTT.

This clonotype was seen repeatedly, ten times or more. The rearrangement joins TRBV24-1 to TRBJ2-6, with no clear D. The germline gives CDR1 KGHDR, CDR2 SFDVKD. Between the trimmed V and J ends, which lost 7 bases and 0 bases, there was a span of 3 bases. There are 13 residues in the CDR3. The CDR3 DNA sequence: TGTGCCACCAGAGACTCTGGGGCCAACGTCCTGACTTTC. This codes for CATRDSGANVLTF.

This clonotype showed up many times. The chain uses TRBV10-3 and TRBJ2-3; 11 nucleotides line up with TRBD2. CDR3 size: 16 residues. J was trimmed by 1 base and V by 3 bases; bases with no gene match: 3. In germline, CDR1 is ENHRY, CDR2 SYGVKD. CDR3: CAISDPTSGGTDTQYF. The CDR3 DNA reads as TGTGCCATCAGTGACCCGACTAGCGGGGGCACAGATACGCAGTATTTT.